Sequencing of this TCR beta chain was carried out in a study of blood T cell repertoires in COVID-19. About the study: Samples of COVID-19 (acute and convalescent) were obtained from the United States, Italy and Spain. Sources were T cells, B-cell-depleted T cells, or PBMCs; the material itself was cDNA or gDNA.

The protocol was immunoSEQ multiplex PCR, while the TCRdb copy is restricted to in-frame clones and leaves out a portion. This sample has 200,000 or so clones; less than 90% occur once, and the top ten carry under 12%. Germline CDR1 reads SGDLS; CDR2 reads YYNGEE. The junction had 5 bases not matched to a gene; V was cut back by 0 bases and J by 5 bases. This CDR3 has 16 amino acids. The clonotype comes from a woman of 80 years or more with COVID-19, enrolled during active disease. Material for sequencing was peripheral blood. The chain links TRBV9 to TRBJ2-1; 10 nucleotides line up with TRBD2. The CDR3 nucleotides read TGTGCCAGCAGCGTAGGTTTAGCGGGGGGTAACAATGAGCAGTTCTTC. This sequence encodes CASSVGLAGGNNEQFF.